This entry describes one T cell receptor (beta chain). Its antigen remains unknown. Each TRB cDNA library was prepared by 5' RACE (with UMI labels). Using the 5' RACE reads, TCRdb records one entry per CDR3 protein without DNA. This repertoire comprises 85,000 to 90,000 distinct CDR3 sequences; its ten largest clones make up around 0.82%. The sample is drawn from a study of CXCR3-negative and CXCR3-positive naive CD8 T cells. Study-level results: Relative to memory CD8+ cells, whose diversity was much lower, both naive subsets had comparably high diversity. Naive cells positive for CXCR3 carried more hydrophobic TRB CDR3s than CXCR3-negative ones.

The CDR3 is 15 amino acids. Germline assignment: CDR1 SGHVS and CDR2 FQNEAQ. The V and J genes are TRBV7-8 and TRBJ2-1. This sequence originates from a human donor in good health. Some clones in this sample may be carry-over from other donors' samples. Sequencing was performed on naive CXCR3+ CD8+ T cells from blood. Subset defined: CD45RO-CCR7+CD27+CD95- naive CD8+ T cells expressing CXCR3 (TNR3+). CDR3 in amino acids: CASSLAGVEYNEQFF.